Listed here is a single T cell receptor beta chain. Its antigen is as yet unknown. Repertoires were generated with immunoSEQ multiplex PCR, while TCRdb's copy carries only in-frame clones and drops some. In the table there are 69,000 or so clones, roughly nine tenths of which are singletons. The CDR3 contains 17 residues. CDR1 and CDR2 (germline): LNHDA, SQIVND (reference sequence). Germline trimming cut 0 bases from V and 0 bases from J; bases unmatched to any gene: 8. This specimen comes from a study of Tregs in tolerant kidney transplant recipients. Study results and limitations: In tolerant patients, donor-specific Tregs outgrew total Tregs, suggesting antigen-driven expansion. The most relevant donor-specific Treg TCRbeta repertoire apparently came from expansion with activated donor B cells.

The chain couples TRBV19 to TRBJ2-7; 7 bases map to TRBD1. The sequences come from CD4+ T cells from blood, collected before the transplant. The sequence derives from a human donor who received a combined kidney and bone marrow transplant. This CDR3 reads CASSIDRAQGNSYEQYF. The CDR3 nucleotides are TGTGCCAGTAGTATAGATCGGGCACAGGGGAACTCCTACGAGCAGTACTTC.